What follows describes a single T cell receptor (beta chain). No antigen is known for it. The data derive from a study of T cell responses to AZD1222 COVID-19 vaccine. Study-level findings and limits: Sampled repertoires all dated from after the peak T cell response. Increased Spike-specific TCR breadth and depth were observed after two AZD1222 doses.

V lost 1 base and J 2 bases, leaving 8 bases between the germline ends. The germline gives CDR1 MDHEN, CDR2 SYDVKM. CDR3 size: 15 residues. Clones were sequenced by immunoSEQ multiplex PCR, and TCRdb holds only the in-frame ones, with some missing. This table holds 75,000 to 95,000 clones, around nine tenths found once. The V call is TRBV28, the J call TRBJ2-2; either TRBD1 or TRBD2 may supply D (6 bases each). The receptor's source is an adult in good health. Here the sequenced sample was peripheral blood, taken on day 0 of AZD1222 vaccination. In DNA form, the CDR3 reads TGTGCCAGCAGTTTATCGGGGGCCAACACCGGGGAGCTGTTTTTT. Amino acid sequence: CASSLSGANTGELFF.